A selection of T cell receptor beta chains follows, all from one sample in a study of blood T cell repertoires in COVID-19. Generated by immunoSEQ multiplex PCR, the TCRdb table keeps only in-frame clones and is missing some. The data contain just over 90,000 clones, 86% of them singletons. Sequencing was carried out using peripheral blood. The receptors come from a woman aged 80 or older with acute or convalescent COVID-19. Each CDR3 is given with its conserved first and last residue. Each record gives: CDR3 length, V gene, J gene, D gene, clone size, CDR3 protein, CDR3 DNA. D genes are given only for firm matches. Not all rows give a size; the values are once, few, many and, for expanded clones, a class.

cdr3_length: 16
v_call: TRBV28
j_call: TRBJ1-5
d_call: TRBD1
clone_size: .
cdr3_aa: CASSLTTGIGGQPQHF
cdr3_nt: TGTGCCAGCAGTTTAACGACAGGGATCGGAGGACAGCCCCAGCATTTT

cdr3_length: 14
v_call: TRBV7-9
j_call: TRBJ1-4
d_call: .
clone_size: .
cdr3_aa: CASSDRTTNEKLFF
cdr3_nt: TGTGCCAGCAGCGACAGAACAACTAATGAAAAACTGTTTTTT

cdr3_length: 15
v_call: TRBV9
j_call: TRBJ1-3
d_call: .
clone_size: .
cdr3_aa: CASSVGPPFRDTIYF
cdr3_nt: TGTGCCAGCAGCGTAGGTCCCCCTTTTAGAGACACCATATATTTT

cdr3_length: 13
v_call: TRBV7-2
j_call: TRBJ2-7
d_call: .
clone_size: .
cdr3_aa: CASSFGSSYEQYF
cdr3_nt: TGTGCCAGCAGCTTTGGTAGCTCCTACGAGCAGTACTTC

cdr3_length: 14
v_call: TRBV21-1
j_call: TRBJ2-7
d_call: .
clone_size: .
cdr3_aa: CASSKLAGFYEQYF
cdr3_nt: TGTGCCAGCAGCAAACTAGCGGGGTTCTACGAGCAGTACTTC

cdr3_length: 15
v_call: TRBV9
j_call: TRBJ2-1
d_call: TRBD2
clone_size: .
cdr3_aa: CASSSQRGGYNEQFF
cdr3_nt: TGTGCCAGCAGCTCACAGCGGGGGGGGTACAATGAGCAGTTCTTC

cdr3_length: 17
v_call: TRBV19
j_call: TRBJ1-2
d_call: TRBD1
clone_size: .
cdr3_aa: CASSIVPGTGANYGYTF
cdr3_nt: TGTGCCAGTAGTATAGTACCCGGGACAGGGGCTAACTATGGCTACACCTTC

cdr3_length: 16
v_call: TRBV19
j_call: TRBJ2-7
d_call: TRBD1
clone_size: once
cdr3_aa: CASRKNGQASSYEQYF
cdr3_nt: TGTGCCAGTAGGAAGAACGGACAGGCCAGCTCCTACGAGCAGTACTTC

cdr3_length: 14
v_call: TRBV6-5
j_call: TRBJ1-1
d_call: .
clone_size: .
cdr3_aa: CASSSQGLGTEAFF
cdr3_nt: TGTGCCAGCAGTTCACAGGGTTTGGGGACTGAAGCTTTCTTT

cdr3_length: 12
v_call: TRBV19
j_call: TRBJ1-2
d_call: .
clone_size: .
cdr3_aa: CASGRQLYGYTF
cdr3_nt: TGTGCCAGTGGGAGACAACTCTATGGCTACACCTTC

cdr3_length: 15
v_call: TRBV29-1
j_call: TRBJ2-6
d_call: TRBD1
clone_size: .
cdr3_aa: CSVEEGDRKGNVLTF
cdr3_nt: TGCAGCGTTGAAGAGGGGGACAGGAAAGGCAACGTCCTGACTTTC

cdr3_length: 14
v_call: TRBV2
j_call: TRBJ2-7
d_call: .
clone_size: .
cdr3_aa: CASNRGQGNYEQYF
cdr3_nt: TGTGCCAGCAATCGTGGCCAGGGGAACTACGAGCAGTACTTC

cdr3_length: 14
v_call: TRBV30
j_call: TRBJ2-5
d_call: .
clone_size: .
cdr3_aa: CAWSVWAGQETQYF
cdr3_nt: TGTGCCTGGAGTGTATGGGCAGGACAAGAGACCCAGTACTTC

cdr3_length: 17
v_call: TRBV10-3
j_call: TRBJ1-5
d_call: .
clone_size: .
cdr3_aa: CAISESILLRGNQPQHF
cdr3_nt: TGTGCCATCAGTGAGTCGATATTACTGAGGGGCAATCAGCCCCAGCATTTT

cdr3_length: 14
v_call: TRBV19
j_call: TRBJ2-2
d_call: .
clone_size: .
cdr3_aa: CASSIEERTGELFF
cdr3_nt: TGTGCCAGTAGTATAGAAGAGCGGACCGGGGAGCTGTTTTTT

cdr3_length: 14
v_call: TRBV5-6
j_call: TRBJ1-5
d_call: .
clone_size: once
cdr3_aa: CASSLFTPQGPQHF
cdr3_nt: TGTGCCAGCAGCTTGTTCACTCCCCAGGGGCCCCAGCATTTT

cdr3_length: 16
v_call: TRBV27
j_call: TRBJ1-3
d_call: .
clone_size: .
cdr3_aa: CASSASGQLSGNTIYF
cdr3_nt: TGTGCCAGCAGTGCCTCAGGGCAACTCTCTGGAAACACCATATATTTT

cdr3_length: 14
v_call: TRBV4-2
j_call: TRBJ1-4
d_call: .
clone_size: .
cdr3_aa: CASSQAYLPEKLFF
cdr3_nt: TGTGCCAGCAGCCAAGCCTACCTACCCGAAAAACTGTTTTTT

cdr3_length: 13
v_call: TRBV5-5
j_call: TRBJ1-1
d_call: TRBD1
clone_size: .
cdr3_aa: CASSYGTGIEAFF
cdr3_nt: TGTGCCAGCAGCTACGGGACAGGGATAGAAGCTTTCTTT

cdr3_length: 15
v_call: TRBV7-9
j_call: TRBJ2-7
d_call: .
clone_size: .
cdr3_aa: CASSLRAGGDYEQYF
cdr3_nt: TGTGCCAGCAGCTTAAGAGCCGGAGGGGACTACGAGCAGTACTTC

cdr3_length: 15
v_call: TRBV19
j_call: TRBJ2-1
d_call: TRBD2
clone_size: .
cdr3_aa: CASRKRGGRGDEQFF
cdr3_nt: TGTGCCAGTAGGAAACGGGGGGGCAGGGGCGATGAGCAGTTCTTC

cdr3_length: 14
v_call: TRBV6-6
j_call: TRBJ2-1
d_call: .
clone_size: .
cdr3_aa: CASSYSRVYNEQFF
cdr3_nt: TGTGCCAGCAGTTACTCGAGAGTCTACAATGAGCAGTTCTTC

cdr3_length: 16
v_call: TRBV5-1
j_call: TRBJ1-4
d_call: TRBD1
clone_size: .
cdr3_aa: CASSPGTGANMGKLFF
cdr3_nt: TGCGCCAGCAGCCCCGGGACAGGGGCCAACATGGGAAAACTGTTTTTT

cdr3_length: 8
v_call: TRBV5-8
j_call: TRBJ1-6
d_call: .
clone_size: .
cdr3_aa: CASSFRDF
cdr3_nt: TGTGCCAGCAGCTTCCGGGATTTT

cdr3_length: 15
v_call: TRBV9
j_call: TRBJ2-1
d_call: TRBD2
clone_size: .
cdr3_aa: CASSRLAGGGNEQFF
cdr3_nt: TGTGCCAGCAGCCGACTAGCGGGGGGCGGGAATGAGCAGTTCTTC